The 13 T cell receptor beta chains below all came from one sample that was sequenced in a study of breast tumors, draining lymph nodes, adjacent tissues. Breast cancer patients provided tissue from their axillary draining lymph nodes. TCRdb re-called the multiplex PCR reads with MiXCR, one entry per CDR3 protein. The sample carries approximately 230,000 distinct CDR3 sequences, approximately 36% recorded once. Sequenced sample: axillary lymph node tissue. These receptors came from a female donor with breast cancer. Some clones in this sample may be carry-over from other donors' samples.

Many counts were recorded for this clonotype. The CDR3 spells CASSPRRGSYEQYF. The CDR3 DNA is TGTGCCAGCAGCCCCCGGAGGGGATCCTACGAGCAGTACTTC. The chain employs TRBV9 and TRBJ2-7, with a weak D call TRBD2 (6 bases). There are 14 residues in the CDR3. In germline, CDR1 is SGDLS, CDR2 YYNGEE. V lost 4 bases, J lost 1 base, and 12 bases lay in between.

The table lists this clonotype with many counts. This chain links TRBV7-9 with TRBJ2-7, with TRBD2 matching 9 bases. CDR1 and CDR2 from the germline V gene are SEHNR and FQNEAQ (reference sequence). The CDR3 extends over 16 amino acids. V gave up 1 base and J gave up 5 bases; unmatched junction bases: 9. CDR3 coding DNA: TGTGCCAGCAGCTTAGTTGGTAGCGGGAGTTCCAACGAGCAGTACTTC. It encodes CASSLVGSGSSNEQYF. Filled out from reference TRBV7-9 and TRBJ2-7, the complete variable domain reads DTGVSQNPRHKITKRGQNVTFRCDPISEHNRLYWYRQTLGQGPEFLTYFQNEAQLEKSRLLSDRFSAERPKGSFSTLEIQRTEQGDSAMYLCASSLVGSGSSNEQYFGPGTRLTVT.

This clonotype was seen at least ten times. The V gene is TRBV4-1, the J gene TRBJ2-5; no firm D call. CDR3 length: 14 amino acids. The germline gives CDR1 MGHRA, CDR2 YSYEKL. The ends were cut back, 1 base at V and 2 bases at J, with 8 bases in the middle. This chain's CDR3 is CASSQGDFQETQYF. The CDR3 bases are TGCGCCAGCAGCCAAGGTGACTTTCAAGAGACCCAGTACTTC.

This clonotype was found many times. The chain combines TRBV20-1 with TRBJ2-5, with unresolved D. Germline assignment: CDR1 DFQATT and CDR2 SNEGSKA (reference sequence). The CDR3 loop spans 16 amino acids. Trimming left V 0 bases short and J 4 bases short, with 18 bases between. Here the CDR3 DNA reads TGCAGTGCTAGAGATTATGCCCGGACGAACTCAGAGACCCAGTACTTC. The encoded protein is CSARDYARTNSETQYF.

Many counts were recorded for this clonotype. The gene calls are TRBV4-3 and TRBJ1-2; D might be TRBD1 (5 bases). Trimming took 1 base from V and 8 from J, leaving 11 bases between them. Germline V gene data show CDR1 as LGHNA and CDR2 as YSLEER. The CDR3 spans 13 residues. DNA of the CDR3: TGCGCCAGCAGCCAAGTTAGGGGCGACGGCTACACCTTC. Its translation: CASSQVRGDGYTF.

Remarks on this clonotype: A junction end diverges from the germline sequence, so it may reflect a read error. The chain couples TRBV6-5 to TRBJ2-1; 9 bases map to TRBD1. Germline values: CDR1 MNHEY, CDR2 SVGAGI. The CDR3 loop spans 16 amino acids. The CDR3 reads CASSYTPGTGPNEQLF. As DNA, the CDR3 is TGTGCCAGCAGTTACACTCCCGGGACAGGGCCAAATGAGCAGCTCTTC.

In its sample, this clonotype was seen many times. The chain uses TRBV12-3 or TRBV12-4 and TRBJ1-5, with a weak D call TRBD1 (6 bases). The CDR3 covers 14 residues. Trimming removed 7 bases from V and 3 bases from J, with 13 bases in between. The CDR3 loop reads CASNQGQLNQPQHF. CDR3 coding DNA: TGTGCCAGCAACCAAGGACAGCTCAATCAGCCCCAGCATTTT.

This sequence joins TRBV7-9 and TRBJ1-6; D unresolved. CDR3 length: 15 amino acids. The germline gives CDR1 SEHNR, CDR2 FQNEAQ (reference sequence). Trimming stripped 2 bases from V and 9 bases from J, with 14 bases between. Written as DNA, the CDR3 is TGTGCCAGCAGCTTATATGAGGCAGGAGGTTCACCCCTCCACTTT. Its protein product is CASSLYEAGGSPLHF.

The gene calls are TRBV10-3 and TRBJ2-6; D call uncertain. The CDR3 extends over 13 amino acids. The germline gives CDR1 ENHRY, CDR2 SYGVKD. The ends were cut back, 8 bases at V and 4 bases at J, with 9 bases in the middle. CDR3 protein: CAILADGANVLTF. CDR3 in DNA: TGTGCCATCCTTGCGGACGGGGCCAACGTCCTGACTTTC.

The chain couples TRBV7-8 to TRBJ2-6; 16 nucleotides align to TRBD2. After removal of 7 bases from V and 8 bases from J, the junction contained 8 bases not matched to a gene. This CDR3 has 17 amino acids. The germline V gene has CDR1 SGHVS and CDR2 FQNEAQ. CDR3 sequence: CASTPRGLAGGSNVLTF. The CDR3 coding sequence is TGTGCCAGCACCCCCCGGGGACTAGCGGGAGGGTCCAACGTCCTGACTTTC.

At least ten counts were recorded for this clonotype. The chain is built from TRBV28 and TRBJ1-5, with D possibly TRBD1 on 6 matching bases. CDR1 is MDHEN and CDR2 is SYDVKM in the germline V gene. The V gene lost 5 bases and the J gene lost 1 base, with 18 bases spanning the gap. This CDR3 is 17 amino acids long. CDR3 amino acids: CASSPPNRVRSNQPQHF. The CDR3 nucleotides read TGTGCCAGCAGTCCGCCCAACAGGGTTAGGAGCAATCAGCCCCAGCATTTT.

The chain has TRBV6-1 and TRBJ2-7; D is unclear. The CDR3 extends over 13 amino acids. With 0 bases removed from V and 4 bases from J, the gap between germline ends came to 7 bases. Germline V gene sequence: CDR1 MNHNS, CDR2 SASEGT. The CDR3 protein is CASSEAFGYEQYF. The CDR3 DNA sequence: TGTGCCAGCAGTGAAGCCTTCGGTTACGAGCAGTACTTC.

This clonotype has at least ten counts. This chain joins TRBV20-1 and TRBJ2-7, with 7 bases fitting TRBD2. The CDR3 runs 19 residues. Per germline, CDR1 DFQATT and CDR2 SNEGSKA (reference sequence). With 3 bases clipped from V and 5 bases from J, the junction kept 25 bases outside the gene matches. Written as DNA, the CDR3 is TGCAGTGCTAGGCCCTTTTTAAGACTAGCAGGCAAGGTCAGTGACGAGCAGTACTTC. As protein: CSARPFLRLAGKVSDEQYF.